One and the same sample provided the 31 T cell receptor beta chains below, sequenced in a study of shared clonotypes between healthy human individuals (dated by TCRdb to between 2020 and 2021). Library preparation used the immunoSEQ multiplex PCR assay. TCRdb mirrors the immuneACCESS table, restricted to in-frame sequences. Some clones are absent from its copies; in checked studies, under half trace to an unresolved V gene, and the reason for the others is unknown. This sample holds approximately 940,000 clones; 70% to 85% were observed only once. The top ten clonotypes cover about 1.5% of the sample. The specimen sequenced was memory CD4+ T cells sorted from blood. Read against the paper, the sample's cell subset or site label means: CD45RA-negative fraction. The receptors shown here come from a man between 18 and 35 years old in good health.

This chain joins TRBV12-5 and TRBJ1-4; 11 bases map to TRBD1. There are 15 residues in the CDR3. J was trimmed by 7 bases and V by 1 base; bases with no gene match: 2. Germline V gene data show CDR1 as LGHNT and CDR2 as FRNRAP. The chain's CDR3 is CASGLGTGGGEKLFF. The CDR3 nucleotides read TGTGCTAGTGGTTTGGGGACAGGGGGCGGTGAAAAACTGTTTTTT.

This clone came up a few times. The rearrangement links TRBV6-1 to TRBJ2-7, with D perhaps TRBD1 (5 bases). Germline V gene data show CDR1 as MNHNS and CDR2 as SASEGT. CDR3 length: 13 amino acids. Trimming removed 5 bases at V and 3 bases at J, with 11 bases between. The CDR3 region is CASSYKDSYEQYF. The CDR3 DNA follows: TGTGCCAGCAGTTATAAAGACAGCTACGAGCAGTACTTC.

The V and J genes are TRBV15 and TRBJ1-2; 9 bases map to TRBD1. J lost 4 bases, V lost 5 bases, and 8 bases had no gene match. The CDR3 length is 15 residues. Germline CDR1 is LNHNV and CDR2 is YYDKDF (reference sequence). CDR3 coding DNA: TGTGCCACCAGCGCTTTCGGGACAGGGAGCTATGGCTACACCTTC. Translating it yields CATSAFGTGSYGYTF.

This clone was detected only once. In the same sample, other DNA sequences code for this CDR3. The V call is TRBV19, the J call TRBJ1-1, with TRBD1 as a possible D gene (5 bases). V lost 4 bases and J 4 bases, leaving 10 bases between the germline ends. This CDR3 spans 13 amino acids. Germline CDR1 reads LNHDA; CDR2 reads SQIVND (reference sequence). CDR3 coding DNA: TGTGCCAGTAGTAAGGCAGGGACCACTGAAGCTTTCTTT. Protein product: CASSKAGTTEAFF.

Of note for this clone: The sample holds other DNA sequences that translate to the same CDR3. J is TRBJ2-1 and V is TRBV19, with D perhaps TRBD1 or TRBD2 (5 bases each). The V gene's germline CDR1 is LNHDA and CDR2 SQIVND (reference sequence). There are 15 residues in the CDR3. The ends were cut back, 5 bases at V and 0 bases at J, with 11 bases in the middle. In DNA form, the CDR3 reads TGTGCCAGTAGTCGAGAGGGGAGCTCCTACAATGAGCAGTTCTTC. Translated, it gives CASSREGSSYNEQFF.

V usage is TRBV30 and J usage is TRBJ2-5; D call uncertain. The J call may not be correct, given that the DNA end is closer to TRBJ2-7. This CDR3 has 13 amino acids. CDR1 and CDR2 from the germline V gene are GTSNPN and SVGIG (reference sequence). The CDR3 coding sequence is TGTGCCTGGAGCGGTCTTTCAAGGCACGAGCAGTACTTC. It specifies CAWSGLSRHEQYF.

The chain joins TRBV30 to TRBJ2-2; perhaps TRBD1 as D (6 bases). The CDR3 runs to 14 residues. Trimming pared 2 bases from V and 4 bases from J, leaving 11 bases between. Germline-derived CDR1 and CDR2 are GTSNPN and SVGIG (reference sequence). The CDR3 reads CAWSIQGSTGELFF. For the CDR3, the DNA is TGTGCCTGGAGTATACAGGGTAGCACCGGGGAGCTGTTTTTT.

This clone was counted a single time. The chain carries TRBV5-1 and TRBJ2-1, with 7 bases that match TRBD1. CDR3 length equals 16 residues. Germline V gene lookup returns CDR1 SGHRS and CDR2 YFSETQ. V gave up 3 bases and J gave up 5 bases; unmatched junction bases: 11. CDR3 nucleotide sequence: TGCGCCAGCAGCTGGGGAGTCGGGGACAGACACAATGAGCAGTTCTTC. Translation: CASSWGVGDRHNEQFF. The variable domain in full, with the rest retrieved from reference TRBV5-1 and TRBJ2-1, is KAGVTQTPRYLIKTRGQQVTLSCSPISGHRSVSWYQQTPGQGLQFLFEYFSETQRNKGNFPGRFSGRQFSNSRSEMNVSTLELGDSALYLCASSWGVGDRHNEQFFGPGTRLTVL.

The V and J genes are TRBV7-9 and TRBJ2-1; a possible D gene is TRBD2 (6 bases). The V gene's germline CDR1 is SEHNR and CDR2 FQNEAQ (reference sequence). V gave up 8 bases and J gave up 0 bases, with 20 bases separating them. The CDR3 covers 17 residues. The CDR3 nucleotides read TGTGCCAGCTCCGAGGCGGCGGGATGGAGCTCCTACAATGAGCAGTTCTTC. It encodes CASSEAAGWSSYNEQFF.

This rearrangement joins TRBV4-1 to TRBJ1-2; D remains ambiguous. Per the germline V gene, CDR1 is MGHRA and CDR2 is YSYEKL. The germline V and J ends were trimmed by 1 base and 5 bases, with 14 bases remaining between them. The length of the CDR3 is 15 residues. CDR3 nucleotides: TGCGCCAGCAGCCAAGTCGTTGCCGGAGATTATGGCTACACCTTC. It yields the protein CASSQVVAGDYGYTF.

The rearrangement joins TRBV5-4 to TRBJ2-3; 8 nucleotides agree with TRBD2. CDR1 and CDR2 (germline): SGHNT, YYREEE (reference sequence). With 4 bases clipped from V and 6 bases from J, the junction kept 7 bases outside the gene matches. This CDR3 has 14 amino acids. The CDR3 region has the DNA TGTGCCAGCAGCATACGGGGGGGCGGGGATACGCAGTATTTT. As protein: CASSIRGGGDTQYF.

The V gene is TRBV18, the J gene TRBJ1-4; 9 bases fit TRBD1. From germline, CDR1 is KGHSH and CDR2 LQKENI. Losses at the gene ends were 5 bases for V and 0 bases for J; bases not matched to a gene: 7. CDR3 length: 17 amino acids. CDR3: CASSLSDRGATNEKLFF. The DNA for the CDR3 is TGTGCCAGCTCATTATCGGACAGGGGTGCAACTAATGAAAAACTGTTTTTT.

The table lists this clone with a few counts. The chain is built from TRBV5-4 and TRBJ2-3; D is unclear. The V end lost 3 bases, the J end lost 0 bases, and 8 bases lay between the germline ends. This CDR3 has 14 amino acids. CDR1 SGHNT and CDR2 YYREEE come from the germline V gene (reference sequence). CDR3 in amino acids: CASSSRLSTDTQYF. CDR3 sequence (DNA): TGTGCCAGCAGCTCACGATTGAGCACAGATACGCAGTATTTT.

The V call is TRBV10-3, the J call TRBJ2-6; D possibly matches TRBD1 or TRBD2 (5 bases each). Per the germline V gene, CDR1 is ENHRY and CDR2 is SYGVKD. The CDR3 has 17 residues. The V gene lost 2 bases and the J gene lost 2 bases, with 13 bases spanning the gap. CDR3 sequence: CAISERGQEAGANVLTF. The CDR3 DNA sequence: TGTGCCATCAGTGAGAGGGGTCAGGAGGCTGGGGCCAACGTCCTGACTTTC.

The chain carries TRBV5-8 and TRBJ2-2; the match to TRBD1 covers 11 bases. There are 16 residues in the CDR3. V lost 2 bases, J lost 6 bases, and 6 bases stayed unmatched. Germline-derived CDR1 and CDR2 are SGHTS and YDEGEE. This chain's CDR3 is CASSFGQGAVSGELFF. The CDR3 DNA is TGTGCCAGCAGCTTCGGACAGGGGGCCGTTTCCGGGGAGCTGTTTTTT.

The V and J genes are TRBV28 and TRBJ2-3; 8 nucleotides line up with TRBD2. The CDR3 loop spans 16 amino acids. Germline CDR1 and CDR2: MDHEN and SYDVKM. Trimming at V came to 4 bases and at J to 2 bases, leaving 8 bases not matched to a gene. This CDR3 reads CASSSPGGLLTDTQYF. CDR3 coding DNA: TGTGCCAGCAGTTCCCCGGGGGGGCTCCTCACAGATACGCAGTATTTT.

The chain has TRBV2 and TRBJ2-7; possible D gene TRBD1, 7 bases. CDR1 is SNHLY and CDR2 is FYNNEI in the germline V gene. The CDR3 contains 16 residues. Trimming pared 6 bases from V and 5 bases from J, leaving 23 bases between. Here the CDR3 reads CASRKAGGRNSDEQYF. The DNA of the CDR3 is TGTGCCAGCAGAAAGGCAGGGGGGAGGAATAGCGACGAGCAGTACTTC.

This clone was counted many times. The gene calls are TRBV18 and TRBJ2-5; the match to TRBD1 covers 9 bases. The CDR3 has 14 amino acids. CDR1 is KGHSH and CDR2 is LQKENI in the germline V gene. J gave up 4 bases and V 8 bases, and 8 bases lay outside the gene matches. CDR3 residues: CASRDRANSETQYF. In DNA form, the CDR3 reads TGTGCCAGCCGGGACAGGGCCAATTCAGAGACCCAGTACTTC.

The chain carries TRBV5-1 and TRBJ2-5, with 8 bases that match TRBD1. CDR1 and CDR2 from the germline V gene are SGHRS and YFSETQ. The CDR3 totals 13 residues. With 5 bases clipped from V and 5 bases from J, the junction kept 5 bases outside the gene matches. The CDR3 is CASRQGGSETQYF. In nucleotides, the CDR3 is TGCGCCAGCAGACAGGGGGGCTCGGAGACCCAGTACTTC.

The chain uses TRBV6-5 and TRBJ2-1; D gene uncertain. The CDR3 has 10 amino acids. The V end lost 2 bases, the J end lost 11 bases, and 4 bases lay between the germline ends. Germline CDR1 is MNHEY and CDR2 is SVGAGI. CDR3 bases: TGTGCCAGCAGTTACCCGAAGCAGTTCTTC. Amino acid sequence: CASSYPKQFF.

Notes on this clone: The junction differs from germline at one of its ends, possibly a read error. The V and J genes are TRBV27 and TRBJ1-4, with TRBD1 as a possible D gene (5 bases). Germline V gene data show CDR1 as MNHEY and CDR2 as SMNVEV (reference sequence). The CDR3 is 9 residues long. The CDR3 coding sequence is TGTGCCAGCATCGAAAGGGGAGCGTTT. This sequence encodes CASIERGAF.

The rearrangement uses TRBV2 and TRBJ1-6; a weak D match, TRBD1 (6 bases). V lost 5 bases and J lost 10, with 12 bases in between. The CDR3 length is 13 residues. CDR1 SNHLY and CDR2 FYNNEI come from the germline V gene. The CDR3 sequence is CASSRDTGSPLHF. CDR3 in DNA: TGTGCCAGCAGTCGGGACACTGGGTCACCCCTCCACTTT.

The CDR3, as DNA: TGTGCCAGCAGCCTCAACAGAGGGCAAGCTTTCTTT. It encodes CASSLNRGQAFF. V gene TRBV28 combines with J gene TRBJ1-1; no reliable D call. CDR1 is MDHEN and CDR2 is SYDVKM in the germline V gene. V dropped 6 bases and J dropped 9 bases, with 14 bases sitting between them. The CDR3 runs to 12 residues.

Only a few counts were recorded for this clone. V usage is TRBV5-1 and J usage is TRBJ2-2; TRBD2 aligns across 16 bases. The J segment lost 0 bases and the V segment lost 3 bases, leaving 5 bases of the junction unmatched. This CDR3 spans 19 amino acids. In germline, CDR1 is SGHRS, CDR2 YFSETQ. The CDR3 DNA reads as TGCGCCAGCAGCTCCTCCGGGACTAGCGGGGGGGCGAACACCGGGGAGCTGTTTTTT. Its translation is CASSSSGTSGGANTGELFF.

The V and J genes are TRBV11-2 and TRBJ1-2; 10 bases line up with TRBD1. V lost 2 bases and J lost 7; bases outside the gene matches: 10. Germline loops: CDR1 SGHAT, CDR2 FQNNGV. The length of the CDR3 is 16 residues. The CDR3 loop is CASSLSGTGVFGGYTF. CDR3 coding DNA: TGTGCCAGCAGCTTAAGCGGGACAGGGGTGTTCGGTGGCTACACCTTC.

The chain joins TRBV10-1 to TRBJ2-1; no definite D call. The ends were cut back, 3 bases at V and 7 bases at J, with 16 bases in the middle. CDR1 WNHNN and CDR2 SYGVQD come from the germline V gene (reference sequence). The CDR3 is 15 residues long. The CDR3 DNA is TGCGCCAGCAGTGACCCCCGACGGTCCTCGAATGAGCAGTTCTTC. Its protein product is CASSDPRRSSNEQFF.

The chain uses TRBV6-1 and TRBJ2-7; 12 positions agree with TRBD2. This CDR3 contains 14 residues. Trimming removed 7 bases from V and 4 bases from J; junction bases left unmatched: 5. Germline CDR1 is MNHNS and CDR2 is SASEGT. The CDR3 DNA sequence: TGTGCCAGCACCCCTAGCGGGGGGGTGTACGAGCAGTACTTC. Amino acid sequence: CASTPSGGVYEQYF.

With respect to this clone: This could be a read error, since a much larger clone is one nucleotide away. The same CDR3 can be traced to other DNA sequences in this sample. J is TRBJ2-7 and V is TRBV11-2; TRBD2 matches 11 bases. Germline loops: CDR1 SGHAT, CDR2 FQNNGV. The CDR3 runs to 14 residues. V shed 5 bases, J shed 4 bases, and the junction held 4 bases outside the gene matches. The CDR3 bases are TGTGCCAGCAGCCCCGGGACTAGCGGTTACGAGCAGTACTTC. It codes for CASSPGTSGYEQYF.

The chain is built from TRBV6-4 and TRBJ2-2, with D possibly being TRBD2 (5 bases). The CDR3 is made up of 14 amino acids. In germline, CDR1 is MRHNA, CDR2 SNTAGT. Trimming took off 2 bases at V and 5 bases at J, with 9 bases between the two ends. The CDR3 nucleotides are TGTGCCAGCAGTGACAAACCGGGGACCGGGGAGCTGTTTTTT. Amino acid sequence: CASSDKPGTGELFF.

The V call is TRBV5-1, the J call TRBJ1-6, with TRBD1 identical over 11 bases. After removal of 4 bases from V and 2 bases from J, the junction contained 11 bases not matched to a gene. The CDR3 is made up of 19 amino acids. The V gene's germline CDR1 is SGHRS and CDR2 YFSETQ. CDR3 sequence (DNA): TGCGCCAGCAGCGCAGGGACAGGGGGTACTTTTACCTATAATTCACCCCTCCACTTT. Its translation: CASSAGTGGTFTYNSPLHF.

This sequence joins TRBV30 and TRBJ1-3; D is unresolved. This CDR3 spans 14 amino acids. In germline, CDR1 is GTSNPN, CDR2 SVGIG (reference sequence). V lost 2 bases, J lost 0 bases, and 8 bases lay in between. CDR3 amino acids: CAWSLSGSGNTIYF. The CDR3 bases are TGTGCCTGGAGTCTCAGCGGCTCTGGAAACACCATATATTTT.